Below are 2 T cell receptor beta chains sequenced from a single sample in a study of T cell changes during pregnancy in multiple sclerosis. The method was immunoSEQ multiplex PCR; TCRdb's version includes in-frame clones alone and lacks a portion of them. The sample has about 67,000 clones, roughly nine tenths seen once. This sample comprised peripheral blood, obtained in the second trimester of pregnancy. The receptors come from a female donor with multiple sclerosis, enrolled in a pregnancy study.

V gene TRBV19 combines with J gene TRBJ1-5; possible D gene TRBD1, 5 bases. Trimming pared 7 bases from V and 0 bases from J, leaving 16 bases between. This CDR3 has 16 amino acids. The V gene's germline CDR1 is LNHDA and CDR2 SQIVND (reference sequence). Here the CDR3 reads CASTMEWGLSNQPQHF. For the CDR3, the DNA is TGTGCCAGTACAATGGAATGGGGACTTAGCAATCAGCCCCAGCATTTT.

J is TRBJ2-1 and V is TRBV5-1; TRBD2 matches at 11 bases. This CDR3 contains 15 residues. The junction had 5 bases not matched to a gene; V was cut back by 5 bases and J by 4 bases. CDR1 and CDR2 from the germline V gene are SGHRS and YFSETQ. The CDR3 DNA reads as TGCGCCAGCAGAGTTACTAGCGGGAGTTACAATGAGCAGTTCTTC. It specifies CASRVTSGSYNEQFF.